One sample yielded the 9 T cell receptor beta chains listed below, sequenced in a study of shared clonotypes between healthy human individuals. The protocol was immunoSEQ multiplex PCR, while the TCRdb copy is restricted to in-frame clones and leaves out a portion. The sample contains about 2.4 million clones, around nine tenths of which appear only once. The source material was naive CD4+ T cells sorted from blood. Subset described: CD45RA+ positively selected. These receptors all come from a man aged 18 to 29 in good health.

V and J are TRBV11-3 and TRBJ1-5; D gene unclear. The V end was cut by 4 bases, the J end by 5 bases, with 15 bases between. The CDR3 runs to 15 residues. Germline values: CDR1 SGHNT, CDR2 YENEEA. CDR3 sequence (DNA): TGTGCCAGCAGCTACAATGGGGAAAAGGATCAGCCCCAGCATTTT. Translation: CASSYNGEKDQPQHF.

Comments on this clone: An end of the junction does not agree with germline; a read error may underlie this. Additional DNA sequences in this sample encode the identical CDR3. The gene calls are TRBV29-1 and TRBJ2-6; 8 bases align to TRBD1. This CDR3 has 16 residues. Germline values: CDR1 SQVTM, CDR2 ANQGSEA. CDR3 region: CSVPGTGLSGANVLTF. The CDR3 bases are TGCAGCGTCCCCGGGACAGGCCTCTCTGGGGCTAACGTCCTGACTTTC.

This chain joins TRBV6-6 and TRBJ2-3, with D tentatively TRBD2 (5 bases). CDR3 length equals 13 residues. The V gene's germline CDR1 is MNHNY and CDR2 SVGAGI (reference sequence). The V and J ends lost 5 bases and 4 bases respectively, with 10 bases between them. As DNA, the CDR3 is TGTGCCAGCAGTCTACCGGGGTCAGATACGCAGTATTTT. Translating it yields CASSLPGSDTQYF.

The CDR3 DNA sequence: TGTGCCAGCAGCCATAGCGGGGGCTATTCTACAGATACGCAGTATTTT. It encodes CASSHSGGYSTDTQYF. This chain connects TRBV6-6 to TRBJ2-3; 9 bases fit TRBD2. The length of the CDR3 is 16 residues. The V and J ends lost 6 bases and 3 bases, in that order; junction bases with no gene match: 10. Germline CDR1 MNHNY, CDR2 SVGAGI (reference sequence).

The chain carries TRBV28 and TRBJ2-1; D is uncertain. V lost 4 bases and J 6 bases, leaving 16 bases between the germline ends. CDR1 is MDHEN and CDR2 is SYDVKM in the germline V gene. This CDR3 contains 15 residues. The CDR3 bases are TGTGCCAGCAGTTCTTACGGGCAGCTGACCAATGAGCAGTTCTTC. This sequence encodes CASSSYGQLTNEQFF.

The CDR3 spells CASSVGTGGKNTEAFF. In nucleotides, the CDR3 is TGTGCCAGCAGCGTAGGGACAGGGGGGAAGAACACTGAAGCTTTCTTT. The rearrangement links TRBV9 to TRBJ1-1; TRBD1 matches at 10 bases. V shed 0 bases and J 1 base; nucleotides not matched to a gene: 3. The germline V gene has CDR1 SGDLS and CDR2 YYNGEE. The CDR3 sequence is 16 residues long.

This chain uses TRBV5-4 with TRBJ2-3, with no clear D. Germline V gene lookup returns CDR1 SGHNT and CDR2 YYREEE (reference sequence). The CDR3 has 14 residues. With 5 bases removed from V and 7 bases from J, the gap between germline ends came to 17 bases. The CDR3 sequence is CASRIGPEEHTQYF. CDR3 nucleotide sequence: TGTGCCAGCAGGATCGGGCCAGAGGAGCATACGCAGTATTTT. The full variable domain, rest sourced from reference TRBV5-4 and TRBJ2-3, is ETGVTQSPTHLIKTRGQQVTLRCSSQSGHNTVSWYQQALGQGPQFIFQYYREEENGRGNFPPRFSGLQFPNYSSELNVNALELDDSALYLCASRIGPEEHTQYFGPGTRLTVL.

V usage is TRBV6-1 and J usage is TRBJ1-3, with D possibly TRBD1 on 6 matching bases. V was clipped by 2 bases and J by 0 bases, with 17 bases between them. The CDR3 length is 18 residues. Germline V gene lookup returns CDR1 MNHNS and CDR2 SASEGT. CDR3 bases: TGTGCCAGCAGTGAAAGGGGGGGGACCCTAATCTCTGGAAACACCATATATTTT. Translating it yields CASSERGGTLISGNTIYF.

The genes are TRBV10-3 and TRBJ2-1, with D perhaps matching TRBD2 (6 bases). Trimming took off 5 bases at V and 0 bases at J, with 8 bases between the two ends. The germline gives CDR1 ENHRY, CDR2 SYGVKD. This CDR3 spans 14 amino acids. The CDR3 DNA is TGTGCCATCAGTCCAGCGGGCTCCTACAATGAGCAGTTCTTC. It codes for CAISPAGSYNEQFF.